This T cell receptor beta chain was captured by sequencing in a study of blood T cell repertoires in COVID-19. Per the authors' pipeline: Estimated nucleated cell counts came from reference gene primer amplification. Repertoires were generated with immunoSEQ multiplex PCR, while TCRdb's copy carries only in-frame clones and drops some. V, J and clone size derive from that table, while D and trimming were established from the DNA sequence. The repertoire consists of 200,000 or so clones, with just over 85% occurring once and the leading ten covering about 4.8%. This CDR3 region has 15 residues. The germline V gene has CDR1 SGHDN and CDR2 FVKESK. Trimming took off 4 bases at V and 5 bases at J, with 17 bases between the two ends.

Sequencing input: peripheral blood. The chain combines TRBV14 with TRBJ1-1; D is uncertain. This sequence originates from a man between 45 and 60 years old with acute or convalescent COVID-19. CDR3 sequence: CASSRERSRKTEAFF. The CDR3 DNA reads as TGTGCCAGCAGCCGAGAGAGGTCAAGGAAGACTGAAGCTTTCTTT.